The source of this T cell receptor beta chain is a study of T cell responses to AZD1222 COVID-19 vaccine. V shed 4 bases, J shed 4 bases, and the junction held 6 bases outside the gene matches. The CDR3 extends over 15 amino acids. CDR1 is SGHVS, CDR2 FQNEAQ, per germline. Study observations and caveats: With two AZD1222 doses given, Spike-specific TCR breadth and depth both rose.

Recipients boosted at about 4 weeks or about 12 weeks are pooled. The method was immunoSEQ multiplex PCR; TCRdb's version includes in-frame clones alone and lacks a portion of them. The sample contains some 120,000 clones, approximately 86% of which appear only once. Details on this clone: Its specificity is unknown.

Sequences were derived from peripheral blood, sampled 28 days after the second AZD1222 dose. The clonotype was recovered from an adult who received the AZD1222 COVID-19 vaccine. The V gene is TRBV7-8, the J gene TRBJ2-3; 9 bases are shared with TRBD1. CDR3 amino acids: CASSSGQGFSDTQYF. DNA of the CDR3: TGTGCCAGCAGCTCGGGACAGGGCTTTTCAGATACGCAGTATTTT.